These 26 T cell receptor beta chains were sequenced from one sample in a study of neurological immune-mediated disorders. One entry per CDR3 protein, called by TCRdb with MiXCR from the 5' RACE reads. The table includes more than 50,000 distinct CDR3 sequences, roughly 8.4% detected once. Specified time point: longitudinal time-point 3. Sequences were obtained from PBMCs. These receptors came from a woman between 35 and 50 years old in good health.

This clonotype appeared many times. CDR3 amino acids: CASSLGRGAENTEAFF. In DNA, the CDR3 is TGTGCCAGCAGCTTGGGTCGTGGGGCCGAGAACACTGAAGCTTTCTTT. The J gene is TRBJ1-1, the V gene TRBV5-5; D is perhaps TRBD1 (5 bases). V dropped 0 bases and J dropped 1 base, with 13 bases sitting between them. This CDR3 has 16 residues. Germline CDR1 and CDR2: SGHKS and YYEKEE (reference sequence).

Ten or more counts support this clonotype. Here the CDR3 DNA reads TGTGCCAGCAGTTCCTTACCTCTCAACAATGAGCAGTTCTTC. The encoded protein is CASSSLPLNNEQFF. J is TRBJ2-1 and V is TRBV12-3 or TRBV12-4, with D uncertain. The CDR3 is 14 residues long. The V end lost 4 bases, the J end lost 5 bases, and 12 bases lay between the germline ends.

This clonotype was seen repeatedly, ten times or more. In DNA, the CDR3 is TGTGCCAGCAGCTTAGATGGCACTTCCTACGAGCAGTACTTC. It specifies CASSLDGTSYEQYF. This chain uses TRBV11-2 with TRBJ2-7; no firm D call. Between the trimmed V and J ends, which lost 0 bases and 1 base, there was a span of 7 bases. CDR3 length: 14 residues. Germline CDR1 and CDR2: SGHAT and FQNNGV.

The chain combines TRBV27 with TRBJ2-1; either TRBD1 or TRBD2 may fit D (5 bases each). This CDR3 has 11 residues. The V gene's germline CDR1 is MNHEY and CDR2 SMNVEV (reference sequence). Trimming pared 2 bases from V and 10 bases from J, leaving 6 bases between. CDR3 nucleotides: TGTGCCAGCAGTTTAAGGGACGAGCAGTTCTTC. Amino acids: CASSLRDEQFF.

This clonotype was picked up many times. The V gene is TRBV15, the J gene TRBJ2-5; D uncertain. Germline-derived CDR1 and CDR2 are LNHNV and YYDKDF (reference sequence). With 0 bases removed from V and 2 bases from J, the gap between germline ends came to 4 bases. This CDR3 spans 13 amino acids. CDR3 bases: TGTGCCACCAGCAGAGACTGGCAAGAGACCCAGTACTTC. Translation gives CATSRDWQETQYF.

The table lists this clonotype with many counts. This rearrangement joins TRBV7-2 to TRBJ2-7; no reliable D call. The CDR3 has 14 amino acids. Germline lookup yields CDR1 SGHTA and CDR2 FQGNSA. The V and J ends lost 5 bases and 0 bases respectively, with 11 bases between them. CDR3 sequence: CASSRTVTSYEQYF. The CDR3 bases are TGTGCCAGCAGCCGGACGGTTACCTCCTACGAGCAGTACTTC. The full variable domain, rest sourced from reference TRBV7-2 and TRBJ2-7, is GAGVSQSPSNKVTEKGKDVELRCDPISGHTALYWYRQSLGQGLEFLIYFQGNSAPDKSGLPSDRFSAERTGGSVSTLTIQRTQQEDSAVYLCASSRTVTSYEQYFGPGTRLTVT.

This clonotype has a count of ten or more. This rearrangement joins TRBV7-9 to TRBJ1-2; the match to TRBD1 covers 8 bases. This CDR3 is 15 amino acids long. The germline V gene encodes CDR1 SEHNR and CDR2 FQNEAQ (reference sequence). Trimming removed 0 bases from V and 6 bases from J; junction bases left unmatched: 6. The CDR3 is CASSLAQTGGDGYTF. The CDR3 DNA follows: TGTGCCAGCAGCTTAGCTCAAACAGGGGGAGATGGCTACACCTTC.

Ten or more counts support this clonotype. The rearrangement uses TRBV6-2 or TRBV6-3 and TRBJ1-2; 8 bases are a match to TRBD1. The germline CDR1 and CDR2 sequences are MNHEY and SVGEGT. Trimming took 6 bases from V and 2 from J; bases not matched to a gene: 8. The CDR3 runs to 15 residues. CDR3 protein: CASRSGQGGNYGYTF. For the CDR3, the DNA is TGTGCCAGCAGGAGCGGACAGGGCGGCAACTATGGCTACACCTTC.

The V gene is TRBV4-2, the J gene TRBJ2-1, with D possibly matching TRBD2 (6 bases). CDR3 length: 15 residues. V lost 1 base and J lost 4, with 11 bases in between. Germline V gene lookup returns CDR1 LGHNA and CDR2 YNFKEQ. The DNA for the CDR3 is TGTGCCAGCAGCCAAGTTGCGGGGATGTACAATGAGCAGTTCTTC. This encodes CASSQVAGMYNEQFF.

This clonotype was counted many times. Written as DNA, the CDR3 is TGTGCCAGCAGTCTCGGGCCCCAAAGAGGCTATGGCTACACCTTC. Its protein is CASSLGPQRGYGYTF. The V gene is TRBV27, the J gene TRBJ1-2; D is unresolved. Germline CDR1 reads MNHEY; CDR2 reads SMNVEV (reference sequence). The CDR3 runs to 15 residues. The V gene lost 5 bases and the J gene lost 4 bases, with 17 bases spanning the gap.

This clonotype was detected many times. CDR3 region: CASSLAVAGYGTGELFF. CDR3 DNA sequence: TGCGCCAGCAGCTTGGCCGTAGCAGGGTATGGGACCGGGGAGCTGTTTTTT. This chain uses TRBV5-1 with TRBJ2-2; perhaps TRBD1 as D (5 bases). The CDR3 sequence is 17 residues long. V was trimmed by 0 bases and J by 5 bases, leaving 17 bases between them. CDR1 is SGHRS, CDR2 YFSETQ, per germline. The full variable domain, its missing parts supplied by reference TRBV5-1 and TRBJ2-2, is KAGVTQTPRYLIKTRGQQVTLSCSPISGHRSVSWYQQTPGQGLQFLFEYFSETQRNKGNFPGRFSGRQFSNSRSEMNVSTLELGDSALYLCASSLAVAGYGTGELFFGEGSRLTVL.

This clonotype has a count of ten or more. The rearrangement uses TRBV7-9 and TRBJ2-7; the match to TRBD2 covers 7 bases. The ends lost 5 bases at V and 6 bases at J; junction bases unmatched: 13. Germline V CDR1 and CDR2: SEHNR, FQNEAQ (reference sequence). The CDR3 is made up of 15 amino acids. For the CDR3, the DNA is TGTGCCAGCAGCAGGCTAGGGGCTCTAGCGGCCGAGCAGTACTTC. Protein sequence: CASSRLGALAAEQYF.

In this sample, this clonotype turned up many times. The rearrangement uses TRBV5-1 and TRBJ1-4, with TRBD1 as a possible D gene (6 bases). The length of the CDR3 is 14 residues. V lost 3 bases to trimming and J lost 7 bases, with 13 bases between them. Germline V gene sequence: CDR1 SGHRS, CDR2 YFSETQ. CDR3 DNA: TGCGCCAGCAGCTCCCAAAGACAGGCTGAAAAACTGTTTTTT. This sequence encodes CASSSQRQAEKLFF.

This clonotype was detected ten times or more. The chain couples TRBV29-1 to TRBJ2-1; D is uncertain. Trimming cost V 5 bases and J 6 bases, with 17 bases left between them. CDR1 and CDR2 (germline): SQVTM, ANQGSEA. The CDR3 sequence is 14 residues long. The CDR3 bases are TGCAGCGTTTCCCGCCCCAGCATGCTCAATGAGCAGTTCTTC. Protein sequence: CSVSRPSMLNEQFF.

V usage is TRBV6-5 and J usage is TRBJ1-6; D is unclear. Germline assignment: CDR1 MNHEY and CDR2 SVGAGI. CDR3 length: 16 amino acids. Trimming shortened V by 4 bases and J by 10 bases, and 20 bases separated the two germline ends. The CDR3 reads CASSSAREFLSSPLHF. The CDR3 coding sequence is TGTGCCAGCAGTTCCGCGAGGGAGTTTCTGTCCTCACCCCTCCACTTT.

The table lists this clonotype with many counts. This chain links TRBV5-1 with TRBJ2-3; D remains ambiguous. The V and J ends lost 0 bases and 2 bases respectively, with 13 bases between them. Germline CDR1 reads SGHRS; CDR2 reads YFSETQ. The CDR3 runs to 16 residues. CDR3: CASSLVGKTLTDTQYF. The CDR3 bases are TGCGCCAGCAGCTTGGTAGGCAAAACGCTCACAGATACGCAGTATTTT. The full variable domain, rest sourced from reference TRBV5-1 and TRBJ2-3, is KAGVTQTPRYLIKTRGQQVTLSCSPISGHRSVSWYQQTPGQGLQFLFEYFSETQRNKGNFPGRFSGRQFSNSRSEMNVSTLELGDSALYLCASSLVGKTLTDTQYFGPGTRLTVL.

This clonotype was picked up a small number of times. The J gene is TRBJ1-1, the V gene TRBV10-3; possibly TRBD1 for D (6 bases). This CDR3 is built from 13 residues. The V gene's germline CDR1 is ENHRY and CDR2 SYGVKD. Trimming took off 4 bases at V and 4 bases at J, with 10 bases between the two ends. CDR3 bases: TGTGCCATCAGTGTGGACAGATTCACTGAAGCTTTCTTT. Encoded protein: CAISVDRFTEAFF.

This clonotype was recorded many times. The chain links TRBV19 to TRBJ1-1; D gene uncertain. The V gene lost 7 bases and the J gene lost 4 bases, with 13 bases spanning the gap. This CDR3 region has 13 residues. Germline assignment: CDR1 LNHDA and CDR2 SQIVND (reference sequence). CDR3 loop: CASIGKGSTEAFF. In nucleotides, the CDR3 is TGTGCCAGTATAGGAAAGGGTTCCACTGAAGCTTTCTTT.

This clonotype was detected many times. The chain joins TRBV29-1 to TRBJ2-7; TRBD1 or TRBD2 may be the D gene (6 bases each). The CDR3 extends over 13 amino acids. In germline, CDR1 is SQVTM, CDR2 ANQGSEA. Deletions cut 1 base from V and 6 bases from J, with 13 bases between. The CDR3 DNA follows: TGCAGCGTTGAAGGGTACGGGGGCAGCGAGCAGTACTTC. Translation: CSVEGYGGSEQYF.

This clonotype has at least ten counts. V is TRBV7-9 and J is TRBJ2-5; TRBD2 is a possible D gene (5 bases). The CDR3 contains 14 residues. The V gene's germline CDR1 is SEHNR and CDR2 FQNEAQ (reference sequence). Trimming removed 4 bases from V and 2 bases from J, with 11 bases in between. CDR3 protein: CASSSPADQETQYF. CDR3 DNA: TGTGCCAGCAGCTCCCCAGCGGATCAAGAGACCCAGTACTTC.

Many counts were recorded for this clonotype. The V call is TRBV5-1, the J call TRBJ1-1; no definite D call. The germline V gene encodes CDR1 SGHRS and CDR2 YFSETQ. V lost 4 bases, J lost 2 bases, and 12 bases lay in between. This CDR3 has 14 amino acids. The DNA for the CDR3 is TGCGCCAGCAGCGGCGGACTTCTTAACACTGAAGCTTTCTTT. Encoded protein: CASSGGLLNTEAFF.

Ten or more counts support this clonotype. CDR3 in DNA: TGTGCCAGCGGCCAGGCAAAATTTGACTACACCTTC. It codes for CASGQAKFDYTF. The chain employs TRBV6-6 and TRBJ1-2; no reliable D call. V dropped 8 bases and J dropped 10 bases, with 17 bases sitting between them. There are 12 residues in the CDR3. Germline V gene data show CDR1 as MNHNY and CDR2 as SVGAGI (reference sequence).

This clonotype appeared many times. The chain joins TRBV5-1 to TRBJ2-3, with D possibly being TRBD1 (7 bases). The CDR3 contains 14 residues. Germline values: CDR1 SGHRS, CDR2 YFSETQ. The germline V and J ends were trimmed by 0 bases and 5 bases, with 10 bases remaining between them. CDR3 residues: CASSLDRGGDTQYF. In DNA, the CDR3 is TGCGCCAGCAGCTTGGACAGGGGAGGAGATACGCAGTATTTT.

This clonotype has at least ten counts. The germline gene is not matched at one end of the junction; a read error may be the cause. The rearrangement uses TRBV5-1 and TRBJ2-5, with 8 bases matching TRBD2. The CDR3 covers 16 residues. CDR1 is SGHRS and CDR2 is YFSETQ in the germline V gene. In nucleotides, the CDR3 is TGCGCCAACAGCTTGGCGGGGGGCAGGTACCAAGAGACCCAGTACTTC. It translates to CANSLAGGRYQETQYF.

This clonotype showed up many times. The chain joins TRBV24-1 to TRBJ2-5; possibly TRBD2 for D (5 bases). The CDR3 spans 12 residues. Trimming cost V 9 bases and J 5 bases, with 12 bases left between them. Germline CDR1 reads KGHDR; CDR2 reads SFDVKD. The CDR3 bases are TGTGCCACCGGTGGTGGGAGCGAGACCCAGTACTTC. It translates to CATGGGSETQYF.

This clonotype occurred many times. The chain uses TRBV29-1 and TRBJ1-2; 8 bases align to TRBD1. CDR1 is SQVTM and CDR2 is ANQGSEA in the germline V gene. The CDR3 is 12 residues long. With 4 bases clipped from V and 8 bases from J, the junction kept 6 bases outside the gene matches. The CDR3 loop reads CSVVRDRTGYTF. CDR3 bases: TGCAGCGTTGTCAGGGACAGGACGGGCTACACCTTC.